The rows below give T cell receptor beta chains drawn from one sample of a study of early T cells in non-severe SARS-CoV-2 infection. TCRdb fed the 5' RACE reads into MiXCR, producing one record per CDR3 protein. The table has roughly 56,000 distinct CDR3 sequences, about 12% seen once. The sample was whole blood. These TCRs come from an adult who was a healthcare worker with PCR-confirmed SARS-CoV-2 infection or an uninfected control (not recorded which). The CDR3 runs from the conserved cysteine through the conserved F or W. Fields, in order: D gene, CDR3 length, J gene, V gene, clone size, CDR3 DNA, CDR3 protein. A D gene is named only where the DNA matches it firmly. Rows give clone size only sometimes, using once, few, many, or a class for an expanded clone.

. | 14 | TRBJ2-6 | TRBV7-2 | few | TGTGCCAGCAGCCTACGATCTGGGGCCAACGTCCTGACTTTC | CASSLRSGANVLTF
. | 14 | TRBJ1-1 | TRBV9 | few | TGTGCCAGCAGCCTCGGGAACAAACGGGGTGAAGCTTTCTTT | CASSLGNKRGEAFF
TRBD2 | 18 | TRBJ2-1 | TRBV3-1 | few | TGTGCCAGCAGCCAAGATATAGGGCGGGAGGTCTCCTACAATGAGCAGTTCTTC | CASSQDIGREVSYNEQFF
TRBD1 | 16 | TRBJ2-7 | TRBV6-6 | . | TGTGCCAGCAGTTACCCAAAGGGACAGGAGGTCGACGAGCAGTACTTC | CASSYPKGQEVDEQYF
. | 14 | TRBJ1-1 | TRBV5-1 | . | TGCGCCAGCAGCTCCGACACCTTCAACACTGAAGCTTTCTTT | CASSSDTFNTEAFF
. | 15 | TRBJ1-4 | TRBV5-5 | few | TGTGCCAGCAGCTTGGTCGGCAGACCAAATGAAAAACTGTTTTTT | CASSLVGRPNEKLFF
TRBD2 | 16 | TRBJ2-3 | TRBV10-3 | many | TGTGCCATCGGACTAGCGGGATCAGAGGGCGCAGATACGCAGTATTTT | CAIGLAGSEGADTQYF
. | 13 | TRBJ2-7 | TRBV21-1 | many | TGTGCCGGCTGGGGACAGAAAGCCTACGAGCAGTACTTC | CAGWGQKAYEQYF
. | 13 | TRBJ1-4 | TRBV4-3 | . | TGCGCCAGCAGCCAGGCACAGAATGAAAAACTGTTTTTT | CASSQAQNEKLFF
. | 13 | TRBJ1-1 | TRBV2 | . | TGTGCCAGCAGTGTAGGCATGAACACTGAAGCTTTCTTT | CASSVGMNTEAFF
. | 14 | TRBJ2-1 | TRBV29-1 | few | TGCAGCGTTGAATCTAGCGCGGGTTACAATGAGCAGTTCTTC | CSVESSAGYNEQFF
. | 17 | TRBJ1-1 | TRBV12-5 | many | TGTGCTAGTGGTTTAATTATGTATTTTCGATACAACACTGAAGCTTTCTTT | CASGLIMYFRYNTEAFF
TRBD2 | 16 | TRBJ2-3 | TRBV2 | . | TGTGCCAGCAGTGAGGGACTAGCGGGGTATTCAGATACGCAGTATTTT | CASSEGLAGYSDTQYF
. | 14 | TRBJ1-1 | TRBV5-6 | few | TGTGCCAGCAGCTTGGAACGGACAGCACGTGAAGCTTTCTTT | CASSLERTAREAFF
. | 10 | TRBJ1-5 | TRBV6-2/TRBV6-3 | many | TGTGCCAGCCGAGGCCAGCCCCAGCATTTT | CASRGQPQHF
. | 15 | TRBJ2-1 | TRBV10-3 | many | TGTGCCATCAGTGAGGCAGCTAGGGGCTACAATGAGCAGTTCTTC | CAISEAARGYNEQFF
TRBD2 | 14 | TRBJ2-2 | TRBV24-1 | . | TGTGCCACCAGGGGACTAGCGGGAGACGGGGAGCTGTTTTTT | CATRGLAGDGELFF
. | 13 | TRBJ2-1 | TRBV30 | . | TGTGCCTGGAGTGTATTCCGAGACAATGAGCAGTTCTTC | CAWSVFRDNEQFF
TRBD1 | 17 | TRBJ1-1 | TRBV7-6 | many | TGTGCCAGCAGCTTAGAACAGGACAGGGTGTTGGACACTGAAGCTTTCTTT | CASSLEQDRVLDTEAFF
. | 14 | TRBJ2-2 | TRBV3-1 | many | TGTGCCAGCAGCCAAGAGGCGAGAGCCGGGGAGCTGTTTTTT | CASSQEARAGELFF
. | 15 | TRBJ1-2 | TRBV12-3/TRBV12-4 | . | TGTGCCAGCAGTTATCGAATGACAGCTAACTATGGCTACACCTTC | CASSYRMTANYGYTF
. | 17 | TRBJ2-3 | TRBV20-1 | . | TGCAGTGCTAGAGATGCCGGGGGCCCCGAGAGGACAGATACGCAGTATTTT | CSARDAGGPERTDTQYF
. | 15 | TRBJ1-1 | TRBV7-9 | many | TGTGCCAGCAGCCCCTACATAAATTCGGGCCCTGAAGTTTTCTTT | CASSPYINSGPEVFF
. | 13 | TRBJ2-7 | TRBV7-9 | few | TGTGCCAGCAGCGGGCAGGGGAGGTACGAGCAGTACTTC | CASSGQGRYEQYF
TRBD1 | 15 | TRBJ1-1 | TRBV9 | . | TGTGCCAGCAGCCCACAGGGGGCTGGTCGCACTGAAGCTTTCTTT | CASSPQGAGRTEAFF
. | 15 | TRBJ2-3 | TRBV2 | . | TGTGCCAGCAGTGGCCGCCAGGGCCGCACAGATACGCAGTATTTT | CASSGRQGRTDTQYF
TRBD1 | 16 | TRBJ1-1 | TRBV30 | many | TGTGCCTGGAGCCCCGGGGGGACAGCGAGGAACACTGAAGCTTTCTTT | CAWSPGGTARNTEAFF
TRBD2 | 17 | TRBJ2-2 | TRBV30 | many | TGTGCCTGGAGTGTACTGGAGGGAGGGGCAAACACCGGGGAGCTGTTTTTT | CAWSVLEGGANTGELFF
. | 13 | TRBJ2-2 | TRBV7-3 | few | TGTGCCAGCAGCTCCGACGGCACCGGGGAGCTGTTTTTT | CASSSDGTGELFF
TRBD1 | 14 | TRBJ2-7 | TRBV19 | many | TGTGCCACCCACGGGACAGGGAGCTCCTACGAGCAGTACTTC | CATHGTGSSYEQYF
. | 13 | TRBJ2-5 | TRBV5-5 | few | TGTGCCAGCAGCTTGGTACCTGTGGAGACCCAGTACTTC | CASSLVPVETQYF
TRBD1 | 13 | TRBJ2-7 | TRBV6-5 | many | TGTGCCAGCAGGCTCAGGGGGATGTACGAGCAGTACTTC | CASRLRGMYEQYF
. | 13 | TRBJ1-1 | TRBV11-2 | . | TGTGCCAGCAGCACCGGACAGTACACTGAAGTTTTCTTT | CASSTGQYTEVFF
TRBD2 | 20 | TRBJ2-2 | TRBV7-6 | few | TGTGCCAGCAGCTCCTCCCGGGGGACTAGCGGGGGGGTGCTGATCGGGGAGCTGTTTTTT | CASSSSRGTSGGVLIGELFF
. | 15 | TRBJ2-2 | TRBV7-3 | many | TGTGCCAGCAGCCAATGGGACCTCCCTTCCGGGGAGCTGTTTTTT | CASSQWDLPSGELFF
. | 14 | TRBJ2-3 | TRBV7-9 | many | TGTGCCAGCAGCTTAGTGGTAAACCCCGATACGCAGTATTTT | CASSLVVNPDTQYF
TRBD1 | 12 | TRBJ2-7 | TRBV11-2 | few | TGTGCCAGGCGACAGGGGACCTACGAGCAGTACTTC | CARRQGTYEQYF
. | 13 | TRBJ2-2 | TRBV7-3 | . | TGTGCCAGTGGTACAGGCTCCACCGGGGAGCTGTTTTTT | CASGTGSTGELFF
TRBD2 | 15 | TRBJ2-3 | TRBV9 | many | TGTGCCAGCAGCGTTAGCGGGAGTTCATCAGATACGCAGTATTTT | CASSVSGSSSDTQYF
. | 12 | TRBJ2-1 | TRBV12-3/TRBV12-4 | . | TGTGCCAGCAGTCTCGGTCCTCTAGAGCAGTTCTTC | CASSLGPLEQFF
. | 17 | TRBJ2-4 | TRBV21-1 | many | TGTGCCAGCAGCAATGGGCTGAGGGTCGCCCTCAAAAACATTCAGTACTTC | CASSNGLRVALKNIQYF
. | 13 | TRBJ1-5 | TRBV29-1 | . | TGCAGCGTTGAAGATGGCCTCAATCAGCCCCAGCATTTT | CSVEDGLNQPQHF
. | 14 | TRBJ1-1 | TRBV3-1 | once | TGTGCCAGCAGCCACCTGGGACAATTCACTGAAGCTTTCTTT | CASSHLGQFTEAFF
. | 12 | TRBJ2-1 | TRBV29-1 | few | TGCAGCGGGGCAGCGAATACTGTAGAGCAGTTCTTC | CSGAANTVEQFF
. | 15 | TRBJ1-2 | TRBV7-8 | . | TGTGCCAGCAGCCCCCGCGGCGTCGTGATGAATGGCTACACCTTC | CASSPRGVVMNGYTF
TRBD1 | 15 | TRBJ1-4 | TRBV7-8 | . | TGTGCCAGCAGCTTAGCCGGACAGGGGCCTGGAAAACTGTTTTTT | CASSLAGQGPGKLFF
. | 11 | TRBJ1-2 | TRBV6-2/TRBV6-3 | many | TGTGCCAGCAGTTCGGCGGGAGGCTACACCTTC | CASSSAGGYTF
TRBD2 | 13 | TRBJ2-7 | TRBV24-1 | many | TGTGCCACTCCTAGCGGGATCTCCTACGAGCAGTACTTC | CATPSGISYEQYF
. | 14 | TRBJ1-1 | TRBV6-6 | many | TGTGCCAGCAGTTACTCGCAGGGGAACACTGAAGCTTTCTTT | CASSYSQGNTEAFF
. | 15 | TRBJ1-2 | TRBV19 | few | TGTGCCAGTAGTGTCGACGCCTCTTTTAACTATGGCTACACCTTC | CASSVDASFNYGYTF
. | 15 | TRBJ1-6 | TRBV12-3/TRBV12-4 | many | TGTGCCAGCAGTTTACGTGCAGATTATAATTCACCCCTCCACTTT | CASSLRADYNSPLHF
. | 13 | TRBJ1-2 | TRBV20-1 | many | TGCAGTGCTAGTCCCCCGGATAACTATGGCTACACCTTC | CSASPPDNYGYTF
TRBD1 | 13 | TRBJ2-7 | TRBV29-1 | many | TGCAGCGTCGACCCGGGACAGGGCTACGAGCAGTACTTC | CSVDPGQGYEQYF